This TCR beta chain stems from a study of beta chain features in type 1 diabetes. Each of the sorted populations had a purity greater than 95%. This clone appeared many times. Within the sample, other DNA sequences also encode this same CDR3. CDR1 SGHRS and CDR2 YFSETQ come from the germline V gene. The CDR3 is made up of 15 amino acids. Trimming pared 0 bases from V and 0 bases from J, leaving 4 bases between. Every isolated RNA sample was fully reverse transcribed, so sequencing captured expressed TCRB transcripts. Repertoires were generated with immunoSEQ multiplex PCR, while TCRdb's copy carries only in-frame clones and drops some. In the table there are some 150,000 clones, more than 9.5% of which are singletons.

The receptor comes from a man younger than 35 in good health. V is TRBV5-1 and J is TRBJ2-6; no definite D call. Sequencing used central memory CD4+ T cells from blood. This chain's CDR3 is CASSLANSGANVLTF. CDR3 nucleotides: TGCGCCAGCAGCTTGGCCAACTCTGGGGCCAACGTCCTGACTTTC.